These 29 T cell receptor beta chains were all obtained from the same sample, sequenced in a study of T-cell reconstitution after alpha-beta-depleted transplantation in children. Unique molecular identifiers featured in how the TCRbeta library was prepared. From the PCR reads, TCRdb called clonotypes with MiXCR, one entry per CDR3 protein. Of about 490,000 distinct CDR3 sequences listed, about 10% are singletons. The sample here was PBMCs, taken before TCRalphabeta/CD19-depleted stem cell transplant. All receptors come from a child aged 2 to 10 with inherited bone marrow failure, due to receive a stem cell transplant.

This clonotype appeared many times. The V call is TRBV27, the J call TRBJ2-5; the D is unclear. V was clipped by 3 bases and J by 7 bases, with 12 bases between them. The CDR3 has 13 amino acids. Per germline, CDR1 MNHEY and CDR2 SMNVEV (reference sequence). The CDR3 is CASSFGPLGTQYF. The CDR3 region has the DNA TGTGCCAGCAGTTTTGGTCCCCTTGGGACCCAGTACTTC.

This clonotype was detected ten times or more. The V gene is TRBV2, the J gene TRBJ2-1; 13 nucleotides line up with TRBD2. V was clipped by 1 base and J by 9 bases; unmatched bases: 9. This CDR3 region has 17 residues. CDR1 SNHLY and CDR2 FYNNEI come from the germline V gene. The CDR3 loop is CASSEDWRTSGRVEQFF. DNA of the CDR3: TGTGCCAGCAGTGAAGACTGGAGGACTAGCGGGAGAGTTGAGCAGTTCTTC.

This clonotype was seen many times. The chain employs TRBV6-5 and TRBJ2-7, with D uncertain. This CDR3 region has 19 residues. The germline V and J ends were trimmed by 4 bases and 1 base, with 26 bases remaining between them. The germline V gene has CDR1 MNHEY and CDR2 SVGAGI. CDR3 bases: TGTGCCAGCAGTTTCCGCCCCCCTGGAAGGGATCCTCTTTCCTACGAGCAGTACTTC. This encodes CASSFRPPGRDPLSYEQYF.

Remarks on this clonotype: A much larger clone lies one base from this, so it may be a read error. The chain links TRBV15 to TRBJ2-1; D unclear. The CDR3 totals 17 residues. Germline loops: CDR1 LNHNV, CDR2 YYDKDF (reference sequence). Trimming cost V 0 bases and J 2 bases, with 14 bases left between them. CDR3 loop: CATSRDFSATAYNEQFF. DNA for the CDR3: TGTGCCACCAGCAGAGATTTCTCGGCTACTGCCTACAATGAGCAGTTCTTC.

At least ten counts were recorded for this clonotype. The rearrangement joins TRBV4-3 to TRBJ1-5; no firm D call. The CDR3 is 13 amino acids. Between the trimmed V and J ends, which lost 1 base and 7 bases, there was a span of 8 bases. Germline CDR1 and CDR2: LGHNA and YSLEER. The CDR3 coding sequence is TGCGCCAGCAGCCAAGTAATACGCCAGCCCCAGCATTTT. It yields the protein CASSQVIRQPQHF.

This clonotype appeared many times. The chain recombines TRBV20-1 with TRBJ2-7; the match to TRBD2 covers 8 bases. The ends lost 0 bases at V and 2 bases at J; junction bases unmatched: 6. The CDR3 is 15 amino acids. CDR1 is DFQATT and CDR2 is SNEGSKA in the germline V gene (reference sequence). In DNA form, the CDR3 reads TGCAGTGCTAGAGAAGCGGGAGCCCTAACCTACGAGCAGTACTTC. Translating it yields CSAREAGALTYEQYF.

This clonotype has just a few counts. This CDR3 is CASSLSTGGWTEAFF. Here the CDR3 DNA reads TGTGCCAGCAGCCTTTCTACAGGGGGGTGGACTGAAGCTTTCTTT. The V and J genes are TRBV6-1 and TRBJ1-1, with TRBD1 matching over 8 bases. Germline V gene data show CDR1 as MNHNS and CDR2 as SASEGT. The trim removed 6 bases at V and 5 bases at J, leaving 11 bases unmatched. CDR3 length equals 15 residues.

This clonotype has ten or more counts. The chain recombines TRBV11-1 with TRBJ2-1; D is perhaps TRBD1 (6 bases). V was shortened by 5 bases and J by 4 bases, with 27 bases between the two germline ends. The CDR3 has 19 amino acids. Germline V lookup: CDR1 SGHAT, CDR2 FQDESV (reference sequence). The CDR3 region is CASSQEVFVGTFPYNEQFF. The CDR3 DNA is TGTGCCAGCAGCCAAGAAGTATTCGTGGGGACATTCCCGTACAATGAGCAGTTCTTC.

In this sample, this clonotype turned up many times. The V gene is TRBV2, the J gene TRBJ2-2; a possible D gene is TRBD1 (5 bases). Trimming took off 7 bases at V and 4 bases at J, with 10 bases between the two ends. This CDR3 has 13 residues. The germline V gene has CDR1 SNHLY and CDR2 FYNNEI. CDR3 in DNA: TGTGCCAGCATTAGACAGCTCACCGGGGAGCTGTTTTTT. Its translation is CASIRQLTGELFF.

This clonotype was seen repeatedly, ten times or more. V is TRBV6-5 and J is TRBJ2-4, with 7 bases that match TRBD1. Germline CDR1 reads MNHEY; CDR2 reads SVGAGI. This CDR3 spans 17 amino acids. V lost 2 bases, J lost 6 bases, and 13 bases stayed unmatched. In DNA form, the CDR3 reads TGTGCCAGCAGTTACCTGCCACAGGGGAATGCGGGAAACATTCAGTACTTC. Amino acids: CASSYLPQGNAGNIQYF.

With respect to this clonotype: This may be a read error: a much more frequent sequence differs by one nucleotide. The chain carries TRBV29-1 and TRBJ2-7, with TRBD2 as a possible D gene (5 bases). Germline V CDR1 and CDR2: SQVTM, ANQGSEA. The CDR3 is made up of 13 amino acids. The DNA for the CDR3 is TGCAGAGTTGAGGCGGACTCAGCCTACGAGCAGTACTTC. Translated, it gives CRVEADSAYEQYF.

This clonotype was picked up many times. This chain uses TRBV29-1 with TRBJ2-7, with TRBD2 matching 9 bases. CDR1 and CDR2 (germline): SQVTM, ANQGSEA. The length of the CDR3 is 15 residues. The ends lost 1 base at V and 4 bases at J; junction bases unmatched: 8. The CDR3, as DNA: TGCAGCGTTGAAGGAGTGTCTAGCGGGAATTACGAGCAGTACTTC. Amino acid sequence: CSVEGVSSGNYEQYF.

Concerning this clonotype itself: Given a much more abundant clone one base away, this may be a read error. The missing conserved phenylalanine or tryptophan at the end of this CDR3 makes a read error likely. The chain carries TRBV6-2 or TRBV6-3 and TRBJ2-5; D may correspond to TRBD1 or TRBD2 (5 bases each). V was pared by 7 bases and J by 3 bases, with 12 bases between. The length of the CDR3 is 13 residues. The germline V gene has CDR1 MNHEY and CDR2 SVGEGT. The CDR3 DNA follows: TGTGCCAGCACCACCGGGGCGGAAGAGACCCAGTACCTC. Translation gives CASTTGAEETQYL.

At least ten counts were recorded for this clonotype. The rearrangement links TRBV28 to TRBJ1-2, with TRBD1 matching over 11 bases. The CDR3 length is 15 residues. V dropped 5 bases and J dropped 4; count of bases not matched to a gene: 6. Germline CDR1 reads MDHEN; CDR2 reads SYDVKM. CDR3 in amino acids: CASSPQGQGGYGYTF. The CDR3 nucleotides read TGTGCCAGCAGTCCCCAGGGACAGGGGGGCTATGGCTACACCTTC.

At least ten counts were recorded for this clonotype. J is TRBJ2-2 and V is TRBV9, with 7 bases matching TRBD1. This CDR3 spans 15 amino acids. Germline V gives CDR1 SGDLS, CDR2 YYNGEE. V dropped 0 bases and J dropped 5; count of bases not matched to a gene: 4. This CDR3 is CASSVAGGWTGELFF. The CDR3 DNA sequence: TGTGCCAGCAGCGTAGCAGGGGGATGGACCGGGGAGCTGTTTTTT.

This clonotype was observed many times. The rearrangement uses TRBV6-2 or TRBV6-3 and TRBJ2-2; D possibly corresponds to TRBD1 (6 bases). The germline gives CDR1 MNHEY, CDR2 SVGEGT. Trimming shortened V by 7 bases and J by 5 bases, and 14 bases separated the two germline ends. This CDR3 has 14 residues. The CDR3 region has the DNA TGTGCCAGCAACCCAGGGGTGGCTACCGGGGAGCTGTTTTTT. Translating gives CASNPGVATGELFF.

The table lists this clonotype with a few counts. This sequence joins TRBV5-1 and TRBJ2-5; a weak D match, TRBD2 (6 bases). The ends were cut back, 0 bases at V and 4 bases at J, with 16 bases in the middle. This CDR3 comprises 16 residues. Germline V lookup: CDR1 SGHRS, CDR2 YFSETQ. In nucleotides, the CDR3 is TGCGCCAGCAGCTTGGGCGGGACCTGGGAAGCAGAGACCCAGTACTTC. Translating gives CASSLGGTWEAETQYF. Full variable domain (missing parts from reference TRBV5-1 and TRBJ2-5): KAGVTQTPRYLIKTRGQQVTLSCSPISGHRSVSWYQQTPGQGLQFLFEYFSETQRNKGNFPGRFSGRQFSNSRSEMNVSTLELGDSALYLCASSLGGTWEAETQYFGPGTRLLVL.

This clonotype was recorded many times. This chain uses TRBV14 with TRBJ1-2; TRBD1 might be the D (6 bases). Germline loops: CDR1 SGHDN, CDR2 FVKESK. V lost 5 bases to trimming and J lost 7 bases, with 14 bases between them. This CDR3 comprises 13 residues. Here the CDR3 reads CASSLYGTSGYTF. The CDR3 bases are TGTGCCAGCAGCTTATACGGGACAAGTGGCTACACCTTC.

At least ten counts were recorded for this clonotype. The rearrangement uses TRBV28 and TRBJ1-6, with TRBD1 matching 8 bases. CDR3 size: 17 residues. The J segment lost 3 bases and the V segment lost 6 bases, leaving 10 bases of the junction unmatched. Germline CDR1 and CDR2: MDHEN and SYDVKM. The CDR3 coding sequence is TGTGCCAGCAGCACATTATCAGGGGGCGACTATAATTCACCCCTCCACTTT. Its translation: CASSTLSGGDYNSPLHF.

This clonotype was detected ten times or more. The V gene is TRBV11-2, the J gene TRBJ2-1; D not resolved. From germline, CDR1 is SGHAT and CDR2 FQNNGV. The CDR3 extends over 18 amino acids. Between the trimmed V and J ends, which lost 5 bases and 0 bases, there was a span of 20 bases. Here the CDR3 DNA reads TGTGCCAGCAGCGCCCGGACCGTAACCATTACCTCCTACAATGAGCAGTTCTTC. Translating gives CASSARTVTITSYNEQFF.

This clonotype was detected many times. The rearrangement links TRBV29-1 to TRBJ1-2; 10 positions match TRBD1. The V segment lost 6 bases and the J segment 8 bases; nucleotides outside the gene matches: 9. This CDR3 is 13 amino acids long. The V gene's germline CDR1 is SQVTM and CDR2 ANQGSEA. CDR3 residues: CSVGTGVGVGYTF. CDR3 bases: TGCAGCGTCGGGACAGGGGTTGGCGTAGGCTACACCTTC.

A note on this clonotype: This may be a read error: a much more frequent sequence differs by one nucleotide. The chain's CDR3 is CASSSYSTIDQPQHF. CDR3 coding DNA: TGCGCCAGCAGCTCTTACTCGACCATCGATCAGCCCCAGCATTTT. The V call is TRBV5-1, the J call TRBJ1-5; D unresolved. The CDR3 is 15 residues long. The germline V gene has CDR1 SGHRS and CDR2 YFSETQ. Trimming took 3 bases from V and 5 from J, leaving 15 bases between them. Based on the CDR3 plus reference TRBV5-1 and TRBJ1-5, the full variable domain is KAGVTQTPRYLIKTRGQQVTLSCSPISGHRSVSWYQQTPGQGLQFLFEYFSETQRNKGNFPGRFSGRQFSNSRSEMNVSTLELGDSALYLCASSSYSTIDQPQHFGDGTRLSIL.

This clonotype appeared many times. The rearrangement uses TRBV5-1 and TRBJ1-1; D gene uncertain. V dropped 1 base and J dropped 6 bases, with 16 bases sitting between them. This CDR3 is built from 15 residues. Looked up from germline, CDR1 is SGHRS and CDR2 is YFSETQ. The CDR3, as DNA: TGCGCCAGCAGCTTGTCAGGCGACATCATCGCTGAAGCTTTCTTT. This gives the protein CASSLSGDIIAEAFF. Variable domain in full (rest from reference TRBV5-1 and TRBJ1-1): KAGVTQTPRYLIKTRGQQVTLSCSPISGHRSVSWYQQTPGQGLQFLFEYFSETQRNKGNFPGRFSGRQFSNSRSEMNVSTLELGDSALYLCASSLSGDIIAEAFFGQGTRLTVV.

This clonotype was seen many times. The CDR3 DNA reads TGTGCCAGCAGCGTGACTACAGTGGATGAGCAGTTCTTC. Protein sequence: CASSVTTVDEQFF. This chain connects TRBV7-9 to TRBJ2-1, with D possibly being TRBD2 (5 bases). Germline V gives CDR1 SEHNR, CDR2 FQNEAQ (reference sequence). V lost 5 bases to trimming and J lost 8 bases, with 13 bases between them. There are 13 residues in the CDR3.

This clonotype was detected many times. V is TRBV28 and J is TRBJ1-3; D remains ambiguous. The CDR3 is 15 residues long. Trimming removed 2 bases from V and 0 bases from J, with 8 bases in between. Looked up from germline, CDR1 is MDHEN and CDR2 is SYDVKM. The CDR3 sequence: CASSLDGSSGNTIYF. The CDR3 DNA is TGTGCCAGCAGTTTAGACGGCAGCTCTGGAAACACCATATATTTT. Supplemented by reference TRBV28 and TRBJ1-3, the full variable domain reads DVKVTQSSRYLVKRTGEKVFLECVQDMDHENMFWYRQDPGLGLRLIYFSYDVKMKEKGDIPEGYSVSREKKERFSLILESASTNQTSMYLCASSLDGSSGNTIYFGEGSWLTVV.

Turning to this clonotype: This may be a read error: a much more frequent sequence differs by one nucleotide. The J gene is TRBJ2-1, the V gene TRBV30, with a possible D match to TRBD1 (6 bases). This CDR3 contains 16 residues. Trimming cost V 4 bases and J 3 bases, with 19 bases left between them. In germline, CDR1 is GTSNPN, CDR2 SVGIG (reference sequence). As DNA, the CDR3 is TGTGCCTGGACCCCGACCGAGGGGGATTTCTACAATGAGCAGTTCTTC. The encoded protein is CAWTPTEGDFYNEQFF.

This clonotype was counted many times. The chain has TRBV7-9 and TRBJ1-2; the D is unclear. Germline V gene lookup returns CDR1 SEHNR and CDR2 FQNEAQ (reference sequence). The CDR3 runs to 14 residues. Trimming left V 5 bases short and J 4 bases short, with 14 bases between. The CDR3 reads CASSPSGEAYGYTF. CDR3 nucleotides: TGTGCCAGCAGCCCGAGTGGGGAGGCCTATGGCTACACCTTC.

This clonotype was recorded many times. The genes are TRBV20-1 and TRBJ2-1; a weak D match, TRBD2 (6 bases). Germline V gene lookup returns CDR1 DFQATT and CDR2 SNEGSKA (reference sequence). The CDR3 has 17 amino acids. V lost 3 bases and J 2 bases, leaving 20 bases between the germline ends. The CDR3 DNA reads as TGCAGTGCTAGGGCTTATGTGCGGGAAAGGACCTACAATGAGCAGTTCTTC. It yields the protein CSARAYVRERTYNEQFF.

This chain connects TRBV7-9 to TRBJ2-3; no firm D call. V lost 6 bases, J lost 6 bases, and 13 bases lay in between. Per the germline V gene, CDR1 is SEHNR and CDR2 is FQNEAQ (reference sequence). This CDR3 is built from 13 residues. In DNA form, the CDR3 reads TGTGCCAGCAGTTTCCAGCACGGGGATACGCAGTATTTT. Translation gives CASSFQHGDTQYF.